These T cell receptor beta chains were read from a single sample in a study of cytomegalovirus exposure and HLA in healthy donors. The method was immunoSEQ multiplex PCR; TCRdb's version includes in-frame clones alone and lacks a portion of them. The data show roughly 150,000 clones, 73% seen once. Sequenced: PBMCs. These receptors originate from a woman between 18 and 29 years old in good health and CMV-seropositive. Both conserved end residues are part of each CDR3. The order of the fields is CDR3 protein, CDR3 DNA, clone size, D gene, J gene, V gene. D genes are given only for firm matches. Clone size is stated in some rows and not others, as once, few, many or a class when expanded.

cdr3_aa: CAGGQGRTTPPGANVLTF
cdr3_nt: TGTGCCGGAGGACAGGGGCGCACTACACCCCCTGGGGCCAACGTCCTGACTTTC
clone_size: NA
d_call: TRBD1
j_call: TRBJ2-6
v_call: TRBV25-1

cdr3_aa: CASSTQTGSGELFF
cdr3_nt: TGCGCCAGCAGCACGCAGACAGGCTCCGGGGAGCTGTTTTTT
clone_size: NA
d_call: NA
j_call: TRBJ2-2
v_call: TRBV5-1

cdr3_aa: CASSGQGAPDYGYTF
cdr3_nt: TGTGCCAGCAGTGGACAGGGGGCGCCGGACTATGGCTACACCTTC
clone_size: NA
d_call: TRBD1
j_call: TRBJ1-2
v_call: TRBV2

cdr3_aa: CASQGQGLNEQYF
cdr3_nt: TGCGCCAGTCAGGGACAGGGATTGAACGAGCAGTACTTC
clone_size: few
d_call: TRBD1
j_call: TRBJ2-7
v_call: TRBV23-1

cdr3_aa: CASSRAGGSGYTF
cdr3_nt: TGTGCCAGCAGCAGAGCTGGAGGGAGTGGCTACACCTTC
clone_size: NA
d_call: NA
j_call: TRBJ1-2
v_call: TRBV5-6

cdr3_aa: CASSLSGGAETQYF
cdr3_nt: TGTGCCAGCAGCCTTAGCGGGGGGGCCGAGACCCAGTACTTC
clone_size: NA
d_call: TRBD2
j_call: TRBJ2-5
v_call: TRBV7-8

cdr3_aa: CASSVLAGANEQFF
cdr3_nt: TGTGCCAGCAGTGTTCTAGCGGGGGCTAATGAGCAGTTCTTC
clone_size: NA
d_call: TRBD2
j_call: TRBJ2-1
v_call: TRBV6-4

cdr3_aa: CASSYLRGGNTEAFF
cdr3_nt: TGTGCCAGCAGTTACTTGAGGGGAGGTAACACTGAAGCTTTCTTT
clone_size: NA
d_call: NA
j_call: TRBJ1-1
v_call: TRBV6-5

cdr3_aa: CASNPGGTGGYEQYF
cdr3_nt: TGTGCCAGCAACCCCGGGGGGACAGGGGGATACGAGCAGTACTTC
clone_size: NA
d_call: TRBD1
j_call: TRBJ2-7
v_call: TRBV6-1

cdr3_aa: CASSLYSPGGVAEQYF
cdr3_nt: TGTGCCAGCAGTTTATATTCCCCCGGCGGGGTGGCCGAGCAGTACTTC
clone_size: NA
d_call: NA
j_call: TRBJ2-7
v_call: TRBV27

cdr3_aa: CASSKLDREKGSPLHF
cdr3_nt: TGTGCCAGCAGTAAATTGGACAGGGAGAAAGGTTCACCCCTCCACTTT
clone_size: NA
d_call: TRBD1
j_call: TRBJ1-6
v_call: TRBV2

cdr3_aa: CASSQDRGGNTGELFF
cdr3_nt: TGCGCCAGCAGCCAAGACAGGGGTGGGAACACCGGGGAGCTGTTTTTT
clone_size: NA
d_call: NA
j_call: TRBJ2-2
v_call: TRBV4-3

cdr3_aa: CASSPTGLTYEQYF
cdr3_nt: TGTGCCAGCAGTCCAACAGGGCTAACCTACGAGCAGTACTTC
clone_size: NA
d_call: NA
j_call: TRBJ2-7
v_call: TRBV6-1

cdr3_aa: CASSLEGREYNEQFF
cdr3_nt: TGCGCCAGCAGCTTGGAGGGCAGGGAATACAATGAGCAGTTCTTC
clone_size: NA
d_call: NA
j_call: TRBJ2-1
v_call: TRBV5-1

cdr3_aa: CASTAGVGELFF
cdr3_nt: TGTGCCAGCACCGCAGGGGTCGGGGAGCTGTTTTTT
clone_size: once
d_call: NA
j_call: TRBJ2-2
v_call: TRBV2

cdr3_aa: CASSGGGGGTDTQYF
cdr3_nt: TGTGCCAGCAGCGGCGGAGGGGGGGGCACAGATACGCAGTATTTT
clone_size: NA
d_call: NA
j_call: TRBJ2-3
v_call: TRBV9